Listed below are T cell receptor beta chains from one sample, sequenced in a study of blood T cell repertoires in COVID-19. Profiled with immunoSEQ multiplex PCR; TCRdb holds only in-frame clones, not every one. Among some 190,000 clones listed, approximately 80% were seen once. Sequencing was carried out using peripheral blood. The receptors derive from a woman older than 75 with COVID-19, enrolled during active disease. Both conserved end residues are part of each CDR3. Each record gives: clone size, V gene, D gene, J gene, CDR3 DNA, CDR3 protein. A D gene is named only where the DNA matches it firmly. Size is omitted from some rows. Given values are once, few, many or a class for expanded clones.

NA	TRBV5-1	NA	TRBJ2-3	TGCGCCAGCAGCTTGGCCGGGGGACAGACAGATACGCAGTATTTT	CASSLAGGQTDTQYF
NA	TRBV3-1/TRBV3-2	TRBD1	TRBJ2-3	TGTGCCAGCAGCCAACGGGACAGGGGACAGTATTTT	CASSQRDRGQYF
NA	TRBV5-1	NA	TRBJ2-6	TGCGCCAGCAGCTTGGCCTGGGGGCCCGGGGCCAACGTCCTGACTTTC	CASSLAWGPGANVLTF
NA	TRBV29-1	TRBD1	TRBJ2-5	TGCAGCGCCGAGGGACAGGGGTACCAAGAGACCCAGTACTTC	CSAEGQGYQETQYF
NA	TRBV18	TRBD2	TRBJ2-1	TGTGCCAGCTCACCATTTAGCGGGAGGGCGGGATCCTACAATGAGCAGTTCTTC	CASSPFSGRAGSYNEQFF
NA	TRBV5-4	NA	TRBJ1-6	TGTGCCAGCAGCTCCAGGGTGTTGGGTTCACCCCTCCACTTT	CASSSRVLGSPLHF
once	TRBV2	NA	TRBJ1-5	TGTGCCAGCAGAATGAATCTAGTAAATCAGCCCCAGCATTTT	CASRMNLVNQPQHF
NA	TRBV5-1	TRBD2	TRBJ2-3	TGCGCCAGCAGCTTGGGGACTAGCGGGCGTGCCGATACGCAGTATTTT	CASSLGTSGRADTQYF
NA	TRBV28	NA	TRBJ1-4	TGTGCCAGCAGTTTGCCCGTTGGGGGGACCGAAAAACTGTTTTTT	CASSLPVGGTEKLFF
NA	TRBV5-1	NA	TRBJ2-3	TGCGCCAGCAGCTTGGCCGGGGTCCCAGATACGCAGTATTTT	CASSLAGVPDTQYF
once	TRBV18	TRBD1	TRBJ1-2	TGTGCCAGCTCACAGGACAGGGCGGGAGGCTACACCTTC	CASSQDRAGGYTF
NA	TRBV9	NA	TRBJ2-7	TGTGCCAGCAGCCCCCGGGTGGGTACCCCCTACGAGCAGTACTTC	CASSPRVGTPYEQYF
many	TRBV6-5	TRBD1	TRBJ1-6	TGTGCCAGCAGTTACTCTCAGGGGGCCTATAATTCACCCCTCCACTTT	CASSYSQGAYNSPLHF
once	TRBV5-4	TRBD1	TRBJ1-3	TGTGCCAGCAGCTTGCAGGGGGCTTACGGAAACACCATATATTTT	CASSLQGAYGNTIYF
NA	TRBV3-1/TRBV3-2	TRBD1	TRBJ2-5	TGTGCCAGCAGCCAACCGACGGGACAGCAAGAGACCCAGTACTTC	CASSQPTGQQETQYF
NA	TRBV2	NA	TRBJ2-3	TGTGCCAGCAAGGTAGCAGGGGCAGATACGCAGTATTTT	CASKVAGADTQYF
NA	TRBV7-6	NA	TRBJ2-7	TGTGCCAGCAGCTTTTCTTCAGGACCGGGGGACTACGAGCAGTACTTC	CASSFSSGPGDYEQYF
NA	TRBV19	NA	TRBJ1-6	TGTGCCAGTAGTAGTCAGGAAGATAATTCACCCCTCCACTTT	CASSSQEDNSPLHF
NA	TRBV5-4	TRBD1	TRBJ1-2	TGTGCCAGCAGCTCGGCCTCAGGGGGCGGCGGCTACACCTTC	CASSSASGGGGYTF
once	TRBV6-5	NA	TRBJ1-1	TGTGCCGGCAGCAGGCTTGGAAAGGACACTGAAGCTTTCTTT	CAGSRLGKDTEAFF
few	TRBV6-2/TRBV6-3	TRBD1	TRBJ2-5	TGTGCCAGCAGTTACACCCGGACAGGGAAAGAGACCCAGTACTTC	CASSYTRTGKETQYF
NA	TRBV7-8	NA	TRBJ2-2	TGTGCCAGCAGCTTACTACAGCCCGCCGGGGAGCTGTTTTTT	CASSLLQPAGELFF
NA	TRBV5-1	TRBD1	TRBJ1-4	TGCGCCAGCAGGCCTACAGGGGGTTTTAATGAAAAACTGTTTTTT	CASRPTGGFNEKLFF
NA	TRBV3-1/TRBV3-2	TRBD1	TRBJ1-1	TGTGCCAGCAGCCGACAGGGGAACACTGAAGCTTTCTTT	CASSRQGNTEAFF
NA	TRBV3-1/TRBV3-2	NA	TRBJ1-3	TGTGCCAGCAGCCAAGGCGGGACTGACTCTGGAAACACCATATATTTT	CASSQGGTDSGNTIYF
NA	TRBV2	TRBD1	TRBJ1-5	TGTGCCAGCAGTGGACAGGGAAGTAGCAATCAGCCCCAGCATTTT	CASSGQGSSNQPQHF
NA	TRBV28	NA	TRBJ1-2	TGTGCCAGCCGTAACGGGGGGGGCTACACCTTC	CASRNGGGYTF
NA	TRBV19	TRBD2	TRBJ2-7	TGTGCCAGTCGCCATAGCGGGGAAAAGAACGAGCAGTACTTC	CASRHSGEKNEQYF
NA	TRBV28	NA	TRBJ1-3	TGTGCCAGCAGTCCCCAGGGTTCCGGCTCTGGAAACACCATATATTTT	CASSPQGSGSGNTIYF
once	TRBV11-2	NA	TRBJ2-7	TGTGCCAGCAGCTGGGAGGTTCAGGGGGGAGCCTACGAGCAGTACTTC	CASSWEVQGGAYEQYF
NA	TRBV18	NA	TRBJ2-7	TGTGCCAGCTCACCTGTTGGGGGCGGGGGCGAGCAGTACTTC	CASSPVGGGGEQYF
NA	TRBV2	TRBD2	TRBJ2-7	TGTGCCAGCACGCTAAGCGGGAGTTCCCCCTACGAGCAGTACTTC	CASTLSGSSPYEQYF
few	TRBV12-3/TRBV12-4	NA	TRBJ2-2	TGTGCCAGCAGTTACGGTAGTCCCGGGGAGCTGTTTTTT	CASSYGSPGELFF
NA	TRBV7-3	NA	TRBJ1-5	TGTGCCAGCAGCTTAGGACTTAATCAGCCCCAGCATTTT	CASSLGLNQPQHF